These T cell receptor beta chains were read from a single sample in a study of OX40 agonist ivuxolimab in advanced cancers. Produced via immunoSEQ multiplex PCR; TCRdb's table is partial and in-frame only. The sample lists about 50,000 clones; approximately 84% were seen once. The sequences come from CD4+ or CD8+ T cells sorted from blood, collected in a trial of the OX40 agonist ivuxolimab. Source of these receptors: an adult with an advanced solid tumor such as melanoma, head and neck, liver or kidney cancer. Each CDR3 is given with its conserved first and last residue. D genes are given only for firm matches. Size tells how often a clone was seen (once, few, many) or the class of an expanded clone, and some rows leave it out.

clone size: once
D gene: TRBD1
J gene: TRBJ2-2
CDR3 length: 15
V gene: TRBV11-3
CDR3 DNA: TGTGCCAGCAGCTTAAGGGGGCGGAACACCGGGGAGCTGTTTTTT
CDR3 protein: CASSLRGRNTGELFF

clone size: few
D gene: .
J gene: TRBJ1-3
CDR3 length: 11
V gene: TRBV30
CDR3 DNA: TGTGCCTGGAGCCCGGGGGGAACCATATATTTT
CDR3 protein: CAWSPGGTIYF

clone size: once
D gene: .
J gene: TRBJ2-7
CDR3 length: 13
V gene: TRBV5-1
CDR3 DNA: TGCGCCAGCAGTCTCGGACACCCGAACGAGCAGTACTTC
CDR3 protein: CASSLGHPNEQYF

clone size: medium-sized
D gene: TRBD2
J gene: TRBJ2-5
CDR3 length: 15
V gene: TRBV7-2
CDR3 DNA: TGTGCCAGCAGCCCCCAGGCTAGCGGGAAGGGGACCCAGTACTTC
CDR3 protein: CASSPQASGKGTQYF

clone size: .
D gene: TRBD2
J gene: TRBJ2-7
CDR3 length: 19
V gene: TRBV7-8
CDR3 DNA: TGTGCCAGCAGCTTGCGGAGAGCTAGCGGGATTCCGCGGACGAATGAGCAGTACTTC
CDR3 protein: CASSLRRASGIPRTNEQYF

clone size: .
D gene: .
J gene: TRBJ2-2
CDR3 length: 16
V gene: TRBV7-9
CDR3 DNA: TGTGCCAGCAGCTCGATAATCACCGGAGGGACCGGGGAGCTGTTTTTT
CDR3 protein: CASSSIITGGTGELFF

clone size: once
D gene: .
J gene: TRBJ2-5
CDR3 length: 18
V gene: TRBV5-6
CDR3 DNA: TGTGCCAGCAGCCCGAGGACAGTCGGTTTTGGGAATTCTGAGACCCAGTACTTC
CDR3 protein: CASSPRTVGFGNSETQYF

clone size: .
D gene: .
J gene: TRBJ1-6
CDR3 length: 13
V gene: TRBV5-4
CDR3 DNA: TGTGCCAGCAGCCTTGAGTCGGATTCACCCCTCCACTTT
CDR3 protein: CASSLESDSPLHF

clone size: once
D gene: TRBD2
J gene: TRBJ2-1
CDR3 length: 16
V gene: TRBV7-9
CDR3 DNA: TGTGCCAGCAGCCCCCGAACTAGCGGGAGGACCAATGAGCAGTTCTTC
CDR3 protein: CASSPRTSGRTNEQFF

clone size: .
D gene: .
J gene: TRBJ1-2
CDR3 length: 15
V gene: TRBV7-9
CDR3 DNA: TGTGCCAGCAGCTTTTTCGCAGAAGGGAACTATGGCTACACCTTC
CDR3 protein: CASSFFAEGNYGYTF

clone size: .
D gene: .
J gene: TRBJ2-2
CDR3 length: 14
V gene: TRBV6-5
CDR3 DNA: TGTGCCAGCAGTGAGCGGACGAACACCGGGGAGCTGTTTTTT
CDR3 protein: CASSERTNTGELFF

clone size: .
D gene: .
J gene: TRBJ2-1
CDR3 length: 15
V gene: TRBV5-6
CDR3 DNA: TGTGCCAGCAGCCGCGCCGGGGGTTCCTACAATGAGCAGTTCTTC
CDR3 protein: CASSRAGGSYNEQFF

clone size: .
D gene: .
J gene: TRBJ1-1
CDR3 length: 15
V gene: TRBV5-1
CDR3 DNA: TGCGCCAGCAGCTTGGCCGTCTGGGAGAACACTGAAGCTTTCTTT
CDR3 protein: CASSLAVWENTEAFF

clone size: .
D gene: .
J gene: TRBJ2-1
CDR3 length: 15
V gene: TRBV28
CDR3 DNA: TGTGCCAGCAATCCGGGGACCGACATAGACAATGAGCAGTTCTTC
CDR3 protein: CASNPGTDIDNEQFF

clone size: .
D gene: .
J gene: TRBJ1-3
CDR3 length: 16
V gene: TRBV4-2
CDR3 DNA: TGTGCCAGCAGCCCCTGGACGGGAAACTCTGGAAACACCATATATTTT
CDR3 protein: CASSPWTGNSGNTIYF

clone size: few
D gene: .
J gene: TRBJ2-7
CDR3 length: 18
V gene: TRBV21-1
CDR3 DNA: TGTGCCAGCAGCAAATATCGTATGAGCGTTGGCAGTACCTACGAGCAGTACTTC
CDR3 protein: CASSKYRMSVGSTYEQYF

clone size: .
D gene: .
J gene: TRBJ2-6
CDR3 length: 15
V gene: TRBV19
CDR3 DNA: TGTGCCAGTAGCTATGATCCTTCTGGGGCCAACGTCCTGACTTTC
CDR3 protein: CASSYDPSGANVLTF

clone size: few
D gene: .
J gene: TRBJ2-3
CDR3 length: 16
V gene: TRBV13
CDR3 DNA: TGTGCCAGCAGCCCGGTGGATAGCGGACGTCCAGATACGCAGTATTTT
CDR3 protein: CASSPVDSGRPDTQYF

clone size: .
D gene: .
J gene: TRBJ2-3
CDR3 length: 15
V gene: TRBV6-1
CDR3 DNA: TGTGCCAGCAGTGATCTGGGTTTAGGCACAGATACGCAGTATTTT
CDR3 protein: CASSDLGLGTDTQYF

clone size: .
D gene: .
J gene: TRBJ2-1
CDR3 length: 14
V gene: TRBV14
CDR3 DNA: TGTGCCAGCAGCCGAAGTGGGTGGTGGGGGGAGCAGTTCTTC
CDR3 protein: CASSRSGWWGEQFF

clone size: .
D gene: TRBD2
J gene: TRBJ2-5
CDR3 length: 13
V gene: TRBV28
CDR3 DNA: TGTGCCAGCACTAGCGGAGCCCAAGAGACCCAGTACTTC
CDR3 protein: CASTSGAQETQYF

clone size: .
D gene: .
J gene: TRBJ1-2
CDR3 length: 15
V gene: TRBV7-9
CDR3 DNA: TGTGCCAGCAGCTTAGCGCTGGGGGCTAACTATGGCTACACCTTC
CDR3 protein: CASSLALGANYGYTF

clone size: .
D gene: .
J gene: TRBJ1-4
CDR3 length: 14
V gene: TRBV7-6
CDR3 DNA: TGTGCCAGCAGCTTATTGGGGACGACTGAAAAACTGTTTTTT
CDR3 protein: CASSLLGTTEKLFF

clone size: .
D gene: TRBD2
J gene: TRBJ2-5
CDR3 length: 16
V gene: TRBV19
CDR3 DNA: TGTGCCAGTAGCCCGGCTAGCGGGAGGGGGTGGGAGACCCAGTACTTC
CDR3 protein: CASSPASGRGWETQYF

clone size: few
D gene: .
J gene: TRBJ2-3
CDR3 length: 16
V gene: TRBV19
CDR3 DNA: TGTGCCAGTAGTCGAAACCGGGATCGACTTACAGATACGCAGTATTTT
CDR3 protein: CASSRNRDRLTDTQYF

clone size: .
D gene: TRBD1
J gene: TRBJ2-3
CDR3 length: 16
V gene: TRBV6-6
CDR3 DNA: TGTGCCAGCAGTTACGCATCCGGGACAGGGACAGATACGCAGTATTTT
CDR3 protein: CASSYASGTGTDTQYF

clone size: .
D gene: TRBD2
J gene: TRBJ2-1
CDR3 length: 15
V gene: TRBV7-6
CDR3 DNA: TGTGCCAGCAGCTCCCTGTGGCGGGGGGACAATGAGCAGTTCTTC
CDR3 protein: CASSSLWRGDNEQFF

clone size: few
D gene: TRBD2
J gene: TRBJ2-3
CDR3 length: 15
V gene: TRBV18
CDR3 DNA: TGTGCCAGCTCACCGGCAGCGGGAGGAGCAGATACGCAGTATTTT
CDR3 protein: CASSPAAGGADTQYF

clone size: .
D gene: TRBD2
J gene: TRBJ2-7
CDR3 length: 13
V gene: TRBV5-1
CDR3 DNA: TGTGCCAGCAGCGGGACTGGCGGGGCCGAGCAGTACTTC
CDR3 protein: CASSGTGGAEQYF

clone size: few
D gene: TRBD1
J gene: TRBJ2-3
CDR3 length: 15
V gene: TRBV28
CDR3 DNA: TGTGCCAGCAGTTCTCTCGGGACAGGAACAGATACGCAGTATTTT
CDR3 protein: CASSSLGTGTDTQYF

clone size: .
D gene: TRBD1
J gene: TRBJ1-5
CDR3 length: 17
V gene: TRBV19
CDR3 DNA: TGTGCCAGTAGTCCTCACAGGGGGCAGGGGAGCAATCAGCCCCAGCATTTT
CDR3 protein: CASSPHRGQGSNQPQHF

clone size: .
D gene: .
J gene: TRBJ1-3
CDR3 length: 15
V gene: TRBV28
CDR3 DNA: TGTGCCAGCCGGAGGACAGCTTCATCTGGAAACACCATATATTTT
CDR3 protein: CASRRTASSGNTIYF

clone size: .
D gene: .
J gene: TRBJ2-2
CDR3 length: 17
V gene: TRBV5-6
CDR3 DNA: TGTGCCAGCAGCTTAGTATTAAGTTTAGCGACCACCGGGGAGCTGTTTTTT
CDR3 protein: CASSLVLSLATTGELFF

clone size: .
D gene: .
J gene: TRBJ2-5
CDR3 length: 15
V gene: TRBV7-2
CDR3 DNA: TGTGCCAGCAGCTTGGATAGCGGACAGGAAGAGACCCAGTACTTC
CDR3 protein: CASSLDSGQEETQYF

clone size: .
D gene: .
J gene: TRBJ2-7
CDR3 length: 15
V gene: TRBV10-3
CDR3 DNA: TGTGCCATCAGTGAGATGTCGGGAGAAACGGGCGAGCAGTACTTC
CDR3 protein: CAISEMSGETGEQYF

clone size: .
D gene: .
J gene: TRBJ1-1
CDR3 length: 14
V gene: TRBV6-5
CDR3 DNA: TGTGCCAGCAGAGGAGGGGCAGGACCTACTGAAGCTTTCTTT
CDR3 protein: CASRGGAGPTEAFF

clone size: .
D gene: TRBD1
J gene: TRBJ1-1
CDR3 length: 17
V gene: TRBV19
CDR3 DNA: TGTGCCAGTTGCCCCGGCCAGGGGGCGCCGGTGAAGACTGAAGCTTTCTTT
CDR3 protein: CASCPGQGAPVKTEAFF

clone size: .
D gene: .
J gene: TRBJ2-5
CDR3 length: 15
V gene: TRBV5-1
CDR3 DNA: TGCGCCAGCAGCTTGGCCACGGGAGATGGGCAACCCCAGTACTTC
CDR3 protein: CASSLATGDGQPQYF

clone size: .
D gene: .
J gene: TRBJ2-7
CDR3 length: 12
V gene: TRBV6-5
CDR3 DNA: TGTGCCAGCGGACCGAAGACAGGTGTACAGTACTTC
CDR3 protein: CASGPKTGVQYF

clone size: .
D gene: .
J gene: TRBJ1-1
CDR3 length: 13
V gene: TRBV6-4
CDR3 DNA: TGTGCCAGCAGCGTGACAGTGAACACTGAAGCTTTCTTT
CDR3 protein: CASSVTVNTEAFF

clone size: .
D gene: TRBD1
J gene: TRBJ1-2
CDR3 length: 14
V gene: TRBV6-1
CDR3 DNA: TGTGCCAGCAGCCCGACAGGGCTGAGATATGGCTACACCTTC
CDR3 protein: CASSPTGLRYGYTF

clone size: .
D gene: TRBD2
J gene: TRBJ2-2
CDR3 length: 16
V gene: TRBV5-4
CDR3 DNA: TGTGCCAGCAGCTCACTCAGCGGGGGGAACACCGGGGAGCTGTTTTTT
CDR3 protein: CASSSLSGGNTGELFF

clone size: .
D gene: .
J gene: TRBJ2-5
CDR3 length: 14
V gene: TRBV6-5
CDR3 DNA: TGTGCCAGCAGTTACTCGAGGGATAGAGAGACCCAGTACTTC
CDR3 protein: CASSYSRDRETQYF

clone size: .
D gene: TRBD1
J gene: TRBJ1-1
CDR3 length: 13
V gene: TRBV30
CDR3 DNA: TGTGCCTGGAGTGGACAGGGGAACACTGAAGCTTTCTTT
CDR3 protein: CAWSGQGNTEAFF

clone size: .
D gene: .
J gene: TRBJ1-1
CDR3 length: 13
V gene: TRBV29-1
CDR3 DNA: TGCAGCGCTGAAATCCAAAAGAACACTGAAGCTTTCTTT
CDR3 protein: CSAEIQKNTEAFF

clone size: .
D gene: .
J gene: TRBJ2-7
CDR3 length: 18
V gene: TRBV21-1
CDR3 DNA: TGTGCCAGCAGCAAACGCGGGGGTCCGGGACAGGGTGTGTACGAGCAGTACTTC
CDR3 protein: CASSKRGGPGQGVYEQYF

clone size: .
D gene: TRBD2
J gene: TRBJ2-2
CDR3 length: 15
V gene: TRBV6-6
CDR3 DNA: TGTGCCAGCAGACTGACTAGCGGGAGGACCGGGGAGCTGTTTTTT
CDR3 protein: CASRLTSGRTGELFF

clone size: .
D gene: .
J gene: TRBJ1-2
CDR3 length: 15
V gene: TRBV19
CDR3 DNA: TGTGCCAGTAGGGACATAGCGAGCCCAGGTTATGGCTACACCTTC
CDR3 protein: CASRDIASPGYGYTF

clone size: .
D gene: TRBD1
J gene: TRBJ1-2
CDR3 length: 16
V gene: TRBV19
CDR3 DNA: TGTGCCAGTAGTATCCAGGGGGCGATGCCTTCCTATGGCTACACCTTC
CDR3 protein: CASSIQGAMPSYGYTF

clone size: .
D gene: .
J gene: TRBJ1-4
CDR3 length: 13
V gene: TRBV6-5
CDR3 DNA: TGTGCCTCCAGGGCGGCCCGGGGTGAAAAACTGTTTTTT
CDR3 protein: CASRAARGEKLFF

clone size: .
D gene: TRBD1
J gene: TRBJ2-3
CDR3 length: 15
V gene: TRBV6-1
CDR3 DNA: TGTGCCAGCAGTGAAGCGGGACAGGATACAGATACGCAGTATTTT
CDR3 protein: CASSEAGQDTDTQYF